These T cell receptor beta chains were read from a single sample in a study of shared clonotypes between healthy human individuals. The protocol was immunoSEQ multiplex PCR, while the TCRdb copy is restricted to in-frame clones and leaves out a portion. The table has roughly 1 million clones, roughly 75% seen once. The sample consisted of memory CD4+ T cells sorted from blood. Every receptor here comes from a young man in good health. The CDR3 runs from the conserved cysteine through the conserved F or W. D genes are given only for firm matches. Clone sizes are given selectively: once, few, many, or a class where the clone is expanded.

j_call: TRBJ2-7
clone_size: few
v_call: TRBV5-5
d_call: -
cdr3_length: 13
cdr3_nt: TGTGCCAGCAGCTTGAACCCCGGGGGAGCAGTGGGCTTC
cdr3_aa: CASSLNPGGAVGF

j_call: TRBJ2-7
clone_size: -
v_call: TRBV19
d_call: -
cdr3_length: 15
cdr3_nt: TGTGCCAGCAATTCGAGGGGAGGACCGTCCTACGAGCAGTACTTC
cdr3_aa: CASNSRGGPSYEQYF

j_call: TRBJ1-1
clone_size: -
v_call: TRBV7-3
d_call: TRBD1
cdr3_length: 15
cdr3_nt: TGTGCCAGCAGCTTAGAGGACAGGGGGACTGCTGAAGCTTTCTTT
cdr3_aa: CASSLEDRGTAEAFF

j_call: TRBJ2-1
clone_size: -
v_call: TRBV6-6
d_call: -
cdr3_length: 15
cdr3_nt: TGTGCCAGCAGTTACTCGAAGGCCCCCTACAATGAGCAGTTCTTC
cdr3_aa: CASSYSKAPYNEQFF

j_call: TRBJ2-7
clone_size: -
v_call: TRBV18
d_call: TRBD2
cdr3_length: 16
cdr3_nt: TGTGCCAGCTCACCACAACTAGCGGGAGCTAACTACGAGCAGTACTTC
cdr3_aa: CASSPQLAGANYEQYF

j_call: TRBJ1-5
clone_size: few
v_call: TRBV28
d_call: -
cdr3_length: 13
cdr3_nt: TGTGCCAGCAGTTCCGGGGGCAATCAGCCCCAGCATTTT
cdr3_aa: CASSSGGNQPQHF

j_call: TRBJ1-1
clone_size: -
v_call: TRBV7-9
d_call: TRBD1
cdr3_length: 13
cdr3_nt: TGTGCCATCCCAGGGGGCGGGAACACTGAAGCTTTCTTT
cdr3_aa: CAIPGGGNTEAFF

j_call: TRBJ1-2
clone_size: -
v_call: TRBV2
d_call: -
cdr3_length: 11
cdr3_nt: TGTGCCAGCAGTGTGGGACGGGGCTACACCTTC
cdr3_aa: CASSVGRGYTF

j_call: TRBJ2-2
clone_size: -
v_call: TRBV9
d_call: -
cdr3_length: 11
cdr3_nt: TGTGCCAGCAGCCTCACCGGGGAGCTGTTTTTT
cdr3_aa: CASSLTGELFF

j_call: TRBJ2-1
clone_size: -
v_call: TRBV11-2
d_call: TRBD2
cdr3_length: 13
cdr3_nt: TGTGCCAGTGCTAGCGGGGGTTTCAATGAGCAGTTCTTC
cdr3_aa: CASASGGFNEQFF

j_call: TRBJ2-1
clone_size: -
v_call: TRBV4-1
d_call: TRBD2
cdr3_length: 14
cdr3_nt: TGCGCCAGCCAGGGGCGGGAGGGCCTCAATGAGCAGTTCTTC
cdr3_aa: CASQGREGLNEQFF

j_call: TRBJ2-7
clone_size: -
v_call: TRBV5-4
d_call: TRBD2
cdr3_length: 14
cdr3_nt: TGTGCCAGCAGCTTCGGGGGAGGGTCCTACGAGCAGTACTTC
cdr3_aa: CASSFGGGSYEQYF

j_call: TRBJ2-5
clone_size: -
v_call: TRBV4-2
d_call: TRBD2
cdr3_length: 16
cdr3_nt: TGTGCCAGCAGCCAGACGCCTAGCGGGGACCAAGAGACCCAGTACTTC
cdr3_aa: CASSQTPSGDQETQYF

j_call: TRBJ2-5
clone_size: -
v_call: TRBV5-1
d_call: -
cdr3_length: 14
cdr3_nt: TGCGCCAGCAGATGGGGTGGGACCCAAGAGACCCAGTACTTC
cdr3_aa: CASRWGGTQETQYF

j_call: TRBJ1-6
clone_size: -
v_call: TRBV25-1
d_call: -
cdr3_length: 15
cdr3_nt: TGTGCCAGCAGTGAACGGACAGAACTCAATTCACCCCTCCACTTT
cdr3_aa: CASSERTELNSPLHF

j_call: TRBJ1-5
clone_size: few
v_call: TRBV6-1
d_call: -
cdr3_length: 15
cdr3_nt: TGTGCCAGCAGTCCGGGGGTGGGGAGCAATCAGCCCCAGCATTTT
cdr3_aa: CASSPGVGSNQPQHF

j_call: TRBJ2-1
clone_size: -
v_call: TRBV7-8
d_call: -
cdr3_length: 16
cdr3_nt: TGTGCCAGTAGCACTTTGACAGGTTACAGGAACAATGAGCAGTTCTTC
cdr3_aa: CASSTLTGYRNNEQFF

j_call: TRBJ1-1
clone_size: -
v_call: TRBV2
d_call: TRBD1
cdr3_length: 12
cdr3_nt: TGTGCCAGCAGTCGCGGACAGGGTGAAGCTTTCTTT
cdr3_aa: CASSRGQGEAFF

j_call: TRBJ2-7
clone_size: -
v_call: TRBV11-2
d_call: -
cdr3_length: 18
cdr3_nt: TGTGCCAGCAGCTTATTCATGGACAGAACACTACCAGCGGACGAGCAGTACTTC
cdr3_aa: CASSLFMDRTLPADEQYF

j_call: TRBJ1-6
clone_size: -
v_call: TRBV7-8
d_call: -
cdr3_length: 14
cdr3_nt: TGTGCCAGCAGCCCCTCGGGCTATAATTCACCCCTCCACTTT
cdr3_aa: CASSPSGYNSPLHF

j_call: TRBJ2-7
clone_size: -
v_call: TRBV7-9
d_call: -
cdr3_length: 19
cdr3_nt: TGTGCCAGCAGCTTAGGGGTCGACAGCTCTAGAGAAAGCTCCTACGAGCAGTACTTC
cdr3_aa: CASSLGVDSSRESSYEQYF

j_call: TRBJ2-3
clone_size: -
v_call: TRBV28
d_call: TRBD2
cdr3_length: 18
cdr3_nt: TGTGCCAGCAGTTTCCCCCTCCGACTAGCGGGGGGCACAGATACGCAGTATTTT
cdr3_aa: CASSFPLRLAGGTDTQYF

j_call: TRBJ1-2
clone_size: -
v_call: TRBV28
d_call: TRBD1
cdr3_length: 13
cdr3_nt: TGTGCCAGCAGCGCCGGGGACAGGGCTGGCTACACCTTC
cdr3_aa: CASSAGDRAGYTF

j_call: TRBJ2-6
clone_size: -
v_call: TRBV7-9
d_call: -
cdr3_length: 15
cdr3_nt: TGTGCCAGCAGCTGGAGGGGAGCTGGGGCCAACGTCCTGACTTTC
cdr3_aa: CASSWRGAGANVLTF

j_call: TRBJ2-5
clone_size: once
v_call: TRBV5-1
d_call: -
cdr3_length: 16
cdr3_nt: TGCGCCAGCAGCTCGGCTATGACAGGGCGGGGGGAGACCCAGTACTTC
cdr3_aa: CASSSAMTGRGETQYF

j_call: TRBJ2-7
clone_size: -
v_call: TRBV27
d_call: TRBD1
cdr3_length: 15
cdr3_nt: TGTGCCAGCAGTTTCCCGGGACAGGGGATTTACGAGCAGTACTTC
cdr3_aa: CASSFPGQGIYEQYF

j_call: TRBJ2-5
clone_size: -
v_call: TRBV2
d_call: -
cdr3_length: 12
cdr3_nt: TGTGCCAGCTTGCTGGGCTGGGAGACCCAGTACTTC
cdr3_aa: CASLLGWETQYF

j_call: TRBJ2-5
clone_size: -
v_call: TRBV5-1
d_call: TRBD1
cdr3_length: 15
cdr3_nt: TGCGCCAGCAGCTTGCCGGGACAGGGCACAGAGACCCAGTACTTC
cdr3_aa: CASSLPGQGTETQYF

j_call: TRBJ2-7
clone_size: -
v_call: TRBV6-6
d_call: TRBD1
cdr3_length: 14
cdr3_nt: TGTGCCAGCAGGGGGACAGGGACGTCCTACGAGCAGTACTTC
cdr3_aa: CASRGTGTSYEQYF

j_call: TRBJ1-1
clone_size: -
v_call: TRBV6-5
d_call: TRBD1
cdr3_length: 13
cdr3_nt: TGTGCCAGCACATCCGACAGGGGCGCTGAAGCTTTCTTT
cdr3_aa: CASTSDRGAEAFF

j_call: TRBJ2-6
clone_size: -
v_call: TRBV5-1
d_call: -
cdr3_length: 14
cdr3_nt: TGCGCCAGCAGCGCATACAGGGATGGCAACGTCCTGACTTTC
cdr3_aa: CASSAYRDGNVLTF

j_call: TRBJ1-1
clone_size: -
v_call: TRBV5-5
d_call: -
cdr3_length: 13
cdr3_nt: TGTGCCAGCAGCTTATTACCGAACACTGAAGCTTTCTTT
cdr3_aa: CASSLLPNTEAFF

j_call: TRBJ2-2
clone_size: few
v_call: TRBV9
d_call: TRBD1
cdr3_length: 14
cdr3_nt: TGTGCCAGCAGCGCGGACAGGTTGATCGGGGAGCTGTTTTTT
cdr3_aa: CASSADRLIGELFF

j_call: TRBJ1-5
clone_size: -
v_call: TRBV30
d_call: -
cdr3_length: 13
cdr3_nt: TGTGCCTGGAGTGTAGAGGAACGTCAGCCCCAGCATTTT
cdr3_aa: CAWSVEERQPQHF

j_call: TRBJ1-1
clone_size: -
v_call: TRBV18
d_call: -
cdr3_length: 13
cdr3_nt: TGTGCCAGCTCACCACCGTTTGGCTATGAAGCTTTCTTT
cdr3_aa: CASSPPFGYEAFF

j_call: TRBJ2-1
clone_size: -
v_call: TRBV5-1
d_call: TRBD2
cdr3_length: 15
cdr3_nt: TGCGCCAGCAGCTTCACTAGCGGGAGTTGGATTGAGCAGTTCTTC
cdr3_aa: CASSFTSGSWIEQFF

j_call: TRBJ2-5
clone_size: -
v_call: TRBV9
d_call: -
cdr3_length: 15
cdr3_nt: TGTGCCAGCAGCGCGACAGGAGGGTTGTATGAGACCCAGTACTTC
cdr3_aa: CASSATGGLYETQYF

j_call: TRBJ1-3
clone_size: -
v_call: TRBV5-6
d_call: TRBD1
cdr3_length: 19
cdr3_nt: TGTGCCAGCAGCCGAGGGGACAGGGGCTACCTATTCTCTGGAAACACCATATATTTT
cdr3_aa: CASSRGDRGYLFSGNTIYF

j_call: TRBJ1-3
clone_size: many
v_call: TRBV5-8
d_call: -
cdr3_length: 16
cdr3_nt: TGTGCCAGCAGCGTGGGACAACCGCACTCTGGAAACACCATATATTTT
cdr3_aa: CASSVGQPHSGNTIYF

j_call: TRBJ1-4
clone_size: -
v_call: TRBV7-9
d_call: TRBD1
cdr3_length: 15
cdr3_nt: TGTGCCAGCAGCCGGACATCAGGGGGCGTTGAAAAACTGTTTTTT
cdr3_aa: CASSRTSGGVEKLFF

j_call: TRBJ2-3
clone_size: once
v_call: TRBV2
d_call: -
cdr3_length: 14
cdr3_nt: TGTGCCAGCAGCCCTAGGGTGGCTACAGATACGCAGTATTTT
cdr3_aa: CASSPRVATDTQYF

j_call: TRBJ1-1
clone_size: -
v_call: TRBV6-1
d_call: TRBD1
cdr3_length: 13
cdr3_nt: TGTGCCAGCATTTTCACAGGGGGCACTGAAGCTTTCTTT
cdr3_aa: CASIFTGGTEAFF

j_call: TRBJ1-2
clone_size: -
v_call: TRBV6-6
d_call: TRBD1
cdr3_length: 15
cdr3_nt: TGTGCCAGCAGGCCTCCCGGGACAGGGGGCGAGGGCTACACCTTC
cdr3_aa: CASRPPGTGGEGYTF

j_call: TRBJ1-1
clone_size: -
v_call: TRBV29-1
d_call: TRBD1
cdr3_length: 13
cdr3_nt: TGCAGCGTTGAGCAGGGGGGAGCGACTGAAGCTTTCTTT
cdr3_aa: CSVEQGGATEAFF

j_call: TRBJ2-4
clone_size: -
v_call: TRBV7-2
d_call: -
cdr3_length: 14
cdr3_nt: TGTGCCAGCAGCTTACCGGCCCGTGGAAACATTCAGTACTTC
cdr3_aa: CASSLPARGNIQYF

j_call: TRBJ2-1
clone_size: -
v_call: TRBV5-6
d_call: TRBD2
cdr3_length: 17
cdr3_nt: TGTGCCAGCAGCCTGCAGTTAGCGGGAGCGAGCCGCGGTGAGCAGTTCTTC
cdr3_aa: CASSLQLAGASRGEQFF